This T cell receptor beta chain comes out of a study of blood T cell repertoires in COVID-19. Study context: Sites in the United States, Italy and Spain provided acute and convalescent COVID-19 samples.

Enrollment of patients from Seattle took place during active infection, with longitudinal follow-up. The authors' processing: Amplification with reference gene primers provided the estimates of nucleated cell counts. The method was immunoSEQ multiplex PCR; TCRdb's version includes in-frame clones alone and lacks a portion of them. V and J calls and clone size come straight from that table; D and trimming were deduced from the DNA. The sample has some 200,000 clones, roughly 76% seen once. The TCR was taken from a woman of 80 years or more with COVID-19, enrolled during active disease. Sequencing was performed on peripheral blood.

CDR3 sequence (DNA): TGTGCCAGCAGCCAAGATACAGCTAACTATGGCTACACCTTC. This gives the protein CASSQDTANYGYTF. The chain is built from TRBV4-2 and TRBJ1-2; D gene ambiguous. CDR1 is LGHNA, CDR2 YNFKEQ, per germline. The CDR3 extends over 14 amino acids. The V end was cut by 0 bases, the J end by 0 bases, with 5 bases between.